These 17 T cell receptor beta chains originate from one sample sequenced in a study of regulatory T cells in long-lasting Graves disease. Through Arm-PCR of CDR3 regions and iRepertoire HTBI primers, TCR beta libraries were built. TCRdb recomputed calls from the multiplex PCR reads with MiXCR, one row per CDR3 protein. This table has around 420,000 distinct CDR3 sequences, less than 20% appearing once. Sample time point: newly diagnosed GD, antithyroid drugs for less than 3 months. From RNA extracted from PBMCs, the TCR library was made. The sample here was peripheral blood mononuclear cells (PBMCs), taken at new diagnosis, from a patient treated with antithyroid drugs. Source of these receptors: a female donor with Graves disease.

The gene calls are TRBV18 and TRBJ2-7, with 10 bases that match TRBD1. CDR3 length: 15 residues. Germline V gives CDR1 KGHSH, CDR2 LQKENI. V shed 2 bases, J shed 1 base, and the junction held 2 bases outside the gene matches. DNA of the CDR3: TGTGCCAGCTCACCAGGGACAGGGGAATCCTACGAGCAGTACTTC. Protein sequence: CASSPGTGESYEQYF.

This clonotype has a count of ten or more. The chain links TRBV28 to TRBJ2-3; 9 bases line up with TRBD2. The CDR3 has 15 residues. Trimming cost V 11 bases and J 2 bases; bases outside gene matches: 11. The germline CDR1 and CDR2 sequences are MDHEN and SYDVKM. DNA of the CDR3: TGTGCCGCTCCTGGGGCTAGCGGGATCACAGATACGCAGTATTTT. Protein sequence: CAAPGASGITDTQYF.

This clonotype was recorded many times. The rearrangement links TRBV12-3 or TRBV12-4 to TRBJ2-1; TRBD2 agrees at 11 bases. V gave up 3 bases and J gave up 8 bases; unmatched junction bases: 6. The CDR3 is made up of 15 amino acids. The CDR3 region is CASSFLAGGIDEQFF. Here the CDR3 DNA reads TGTGCCAGCAGTTTTCTAGCGGGAGGAATTGATGAGCAGTTCTTC.

This clonotype has just a few counts. The chain links TRBV29-1 to TRBJ1-2, with 7 bases identical to TRBD1. This CDR3 region has 13 residues. The germline CDR1 and CDR2 sequences are SQVTM and ANQGSEA. J was trimmed by 8 bases and V by 6 bases; bases with no gene match: 12. CDR3 region: CSVLTGAAGGYTF. The CDR3 DNA is TGCAGCGTACTAACAGGGGCGGCGGGAGGCTACACCTTC.

J is TRBJ1-2 and V is TRBV5-6, with unresolved D. The V end lost 0 bases, the J end lost 5 bases, and 11 bases lay between the germline ends. The CDR3 is 14 residues long. Germline V gene data show CDR1 as SGHDT and CDR2 as YYEEEE. CDR3 in amino acids: CASSLVSAAYGYTF. CDR3 nucleotides: TGTGCCAGCAGCTTGGTTTCAGCCGCTTATGGCTACACCTTC.

This chain connects TRBV9 to TRBJ1-2; D unclear. There are 15 residues in the CDR3. Deletions cut 0 bases from V and 0 bases from J, with 9 bases between. Germline V gene sequence: CDR1 SGDLS, CDR2 YYNGEE. The CDR3 DNA sequence: TGTGCCAGCAGCGTAGATGAGGGCCCTAACTATGGCTACACCTTC. Amino acid sequence: CASSVDEGPNYGYTF.

For this clonotype: Since a much larger clone is just one base distant, this may be a read error. The CDR3 sequence: CASTNGRGLFYKQYF. For the CDR3, the DNA is TGTGCCAGCACTAATGGTAGGGGGCTATTCTACAAGCAGTACTTC. This sequence joins TRBV12-3 or TRBV12-4 and TRBJ2-7; 7 nucleotides agree with TRBD1. The CDR3 is 15 amino acids.

The sample holds many counts of this clonotype. The rearrangement joins TRBV20-1 to TRBJ1-1, with a tentative D call TRBD1 (5 bases). This CDR3 spans 14 amino acids. Germline lookup yields CDR1 DFQATT and CDR2 SNEGSKA (reference sequence). V lost 1 base, J lost 1 base, and 10 bases lay in between. As DNA, the CDR3 is TGCAGTGCTAGAGGGGGGGGGACGAACACTGAAGCTTTCTTT. This gives the protein CSARGGGTNTEAFF.

The rearrangement joins TRBV27 to TRBJ2-1; TRBD2 aligns across 9 bases. Germline loops: CDR1 MNHEY, CDR2 SMNVEV (reference sequence). The CDR3 loop spans 15 amino acids. With V trimmed by 3 bases and J by 7 bases, 7 bases remained unmatched. CDR3 protein: CASSFRGRAENEQFF. CDR3 in DNA: TGTGCCAGCAGTTTTCGCGGGAGGGCCGAAAATGAGCAGTTCTTC.

The sample holds many counts of this clonotype. The rearrangement links TRBV13 to TRBJ1-1, with 7 nucleotides matching TRBD1. The CDR3 totals 12 residues. Germline assignment: CDR1 PRHDT and CDR2 FYEKMQ (reference sequence). With V trimmed by 3 bases and J by 7 bases, 2 bases remained unmatched. The CDR3 loop is CASSFDRDEAFF. In nucleotides, the CDR3 is TGTGCCAGCAGCTTCGACAGGGATGAAGCTTTCTTT.

V and J are TRBV9 and TRBJ1-6, with 7 bases lining up with TRBD1. This CDR3 region has 16 residues. V was clipped by 2 bases and J by 10 bases; unmatched bases: 12. Looked up from germline, CDR1 is SGDLS and CDR2 is YYNGEE. The CDR3 loop reads CASSVGGGSGGSPLHF. The CDR3 nucleotides read TGTGCCAGCAGCGTCGGAGGGGGCAGCGGAGGGTCACCCCTCCACTTT.

There are many counts of this clonotype. The chain carries TRBV5-1 and TRBJ1-1, with 7 bases matching TRBD1. The CDR3 is made up of 14 amino acids. V trimming: 3 bases; J trimming: 3 bases; junction bases outside the gene matches: 5. CDR1 and CDR2 (germline): SGHRS, YFSETQ. This CDR3 is CASSWNTGDTEAFF. The CDR3, as DNA: TGCGCCAGCAGCTGGAACACAGGGGACACTGAAGCTTTCTTT.

Only a few counts were recorded for this clonotype. This chain uses TRBV12-3 or TRBV12-4 with TRBJ1-3; TRBD1 might be the D (5 bases). The CDR3 is 13 amino acids. Trimming pared 3 bases from V and 6 bases from J, leaving 9 bases between. The CDR3 is CASSFRRVNTIYF. In nucleotides, the CDR3 is TGTGCCAGCAGTTTTCGCAGGGTAAACACCATATATTTT.

The genes are TRBV10-3 and TRBJ1-2; D gene uncertain. CDR3 size: 16 residues. V lost 0 bases and J 8 bases, leaving 19 bases between the germline ends. Germline V gene data show CDR1 as ENHRY and CDR2 as SYGVKD. The CDR3 loop reads CAISESDIRLFGGYTF. The CDR3 DNA reads TGTGCCATCAGTGAGTCGGATATTAGGCTTTTCGGGGGCTACACCTTC.

The table lists this clonotype with many counts. The rearrangement joins TRBV2 to TRBJ1-2; 7 nucleotides line up with TRBD1. V dropped 7 bases and J dropped 3; count of bases not matched to a gene: 8. The CDR3 covers 14 residues. Germline values: CDR1 SNHLY, CDR2 FYNNEI. CDR3 sequence (DNA): TGTGCCAGCACGAAGGGGGCTGGAGACTATGGCTACACCTTC. This encodes CASTKGAGDYGYTF.

This clonotype was counted ten times or more. The CDR3 sequence is CASSLFPPRSGNTIYF. CDR3 DNA: TGTGCCAGCAGTTTATTCCCCCCCCGATCTGGAAACACCATATATTTT. The chain recombines TRBV28 with TRBJ1-3, with D unresolved. V lost 1 base and J 1 base, leaving 11 bases between the germline ends. CDR3 size: 16 residues. Germline V gene data show CDR1 as MDHEN and CDR2 as SYDVKM.

This sequence joins TRBV3-1 and TRBJ1-2; 8 positions agree with TRBD1. The CDR3 length is 13 residues. The germline gives CDR1 LGHDT, CDR2 YNNKEL (reference sequence). Trimming removed 3 bases from V and 6 bases from J; junction bases left unmatched: 3. In DNA form, the CDR3 reads TGTGCCAGCAGCCAGGGACAGGAACATGGCTACACCTTC. Residues: CASSQGQEHGYTF.